Many counts were recorded for the clone carrying this TCR beta chain. Its target is unknown. The study collected blood at first hyperthyroidism diagnosis, before any ophthalmopathy symptoms arose. Fresh 10 ml peripheral blood yielded PBMCs. RNA transcripts gave rise to amplified TCR beta CDR3 regions. Initially, a first-round RT-PCR of the TCR CDR3 employed the HTBI primer set. Via MiXCR, TCRdb re-called the multiplex PCR reads, giving one row per CDR3 protein. The table lists about 290,000 distinct CDR3 sequences, roughly 15% of them singletons. This entry is derived from a study of T cells in Graves' hyperthyroidism and ophthalmopathy. Looking at the study overall: Blood was drawn when the patient was first diagnosed and still untreated. Study observations and caveats: The majority of expanded thyroid clonotypes above 0.001 also appeared in blood.

The sequencing sample was made of blood. The receptor was isolated from a woman aged 45-60 years with Graves' hyperthyroidism that later progressed to Graves' ophthalmopathy.

As DNA, the CDR3 is TGTGCCAGCAGTGAAATACGGACAGTCTCTTACGAGCAGTACTTC. Protein product: CASSEIRTVSYEQYF. The chain has TRBV6-1 and TRBJ2-7; the D gene is possibly TRBD1 (6 bases). Trimming pared 2 bases from V and 4 bases from J, leaving 15 bases between. CDR1 and CDR2 from the germline V gene are MNHNS and SASEGT. CDR3 length equals 15 residues.